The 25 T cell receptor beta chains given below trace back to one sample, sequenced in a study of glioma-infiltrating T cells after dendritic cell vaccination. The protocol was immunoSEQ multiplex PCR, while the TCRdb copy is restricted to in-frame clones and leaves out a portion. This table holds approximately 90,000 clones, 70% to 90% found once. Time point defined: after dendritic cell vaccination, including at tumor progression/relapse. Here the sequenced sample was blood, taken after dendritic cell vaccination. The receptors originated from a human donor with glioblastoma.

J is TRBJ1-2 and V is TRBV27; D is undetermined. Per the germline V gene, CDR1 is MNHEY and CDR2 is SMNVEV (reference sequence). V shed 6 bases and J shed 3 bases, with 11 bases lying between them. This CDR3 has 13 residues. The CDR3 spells CASSLLPYYGYTF. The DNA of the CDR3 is TGTGCCAGCAGCCTTCTTCCGTACTATGGCTACACCTTC.

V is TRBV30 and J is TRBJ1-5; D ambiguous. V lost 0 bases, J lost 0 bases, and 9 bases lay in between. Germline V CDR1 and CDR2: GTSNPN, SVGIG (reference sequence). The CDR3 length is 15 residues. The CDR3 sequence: CAWSVLGVSNQPQHF. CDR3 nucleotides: TGTGCCTGGAGTGTACTGGGAGTTAGCAATCAGCCCCAGCATTTT.

The CDR3 loop reads CASSFGSGSTGELFF. As DNA, the CDR3 is TGTGCCAGCAGCTTCGGTAGCGGGAGCACCGGGGAGCTGTTTTTT. The V call is TRBV5-6, the J call TRBJ2-2; TRBD2 matches 9 bases. The length of the CDR3 is 15 residues. From germline, CDR1 is SGHDT and CDR2 YYEEEE. The V and J ends lost 2 bases and 4 bases, in that order; junction bases with no gene match: 3.

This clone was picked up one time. The CDR3 sequence: CASSQTGVGGNTIYF. The CDR3 DNA reads as TGTGCCAGCAGTCAGACAGGGGTAGGAGGAAACACCATATATTTT. V gene TRBV6-5 combines with J gene TRBJ1-3; TRBD1 aligns across 8 bases. V shed 5 bases and J 4 bases; nucleotides not matched to a gene: 7. The CDR3 is 15 amino acids. From germline, CDR1 is MNHEY and CDR2 SVGAGI.

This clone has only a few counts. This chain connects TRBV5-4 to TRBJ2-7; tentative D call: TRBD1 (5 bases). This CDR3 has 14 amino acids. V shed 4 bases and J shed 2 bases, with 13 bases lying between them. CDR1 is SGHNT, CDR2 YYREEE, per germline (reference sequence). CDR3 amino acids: CASSPWTSTYEQYF. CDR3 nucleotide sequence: TGTGCCAGCAGCCCCTGGACATCAACCTACGAGCAGTACTTC.

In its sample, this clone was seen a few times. CDR3 loop: CASSFGQGYEQYF. CDR3 nucleotides: TGTGCCAGCAGCTTCGGACAGGGCTACGAGCAGTACTTC. This chain uses TRBV11-2 with TRBJ2-7; 8 bases align to TRBD1. This CDR3 spans 13 amino acids. V shed 3 bases, J shed 3 bases, and the junction held 1 base outside the gene matches. Looked up from germline, CDR1 is SGHAT and CDR2 is FQNNGV.

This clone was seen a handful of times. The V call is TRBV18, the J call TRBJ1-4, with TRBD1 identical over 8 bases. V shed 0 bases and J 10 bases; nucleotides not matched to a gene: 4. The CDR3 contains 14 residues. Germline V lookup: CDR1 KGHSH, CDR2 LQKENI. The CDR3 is CASSPPGQVGKLFF. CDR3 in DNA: TGTGCCAGCTCACCACCGGGACAGGTTGGAAAACTGTTTTTT.

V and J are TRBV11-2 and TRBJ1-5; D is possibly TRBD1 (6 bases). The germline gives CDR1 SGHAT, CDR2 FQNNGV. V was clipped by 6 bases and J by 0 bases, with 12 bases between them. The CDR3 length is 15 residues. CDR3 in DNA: TGTGCCAGCAGTATTGGGACACTTAGCAATCAGCCCCAGCATTTT. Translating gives CASSIGTLSNQPQHF.

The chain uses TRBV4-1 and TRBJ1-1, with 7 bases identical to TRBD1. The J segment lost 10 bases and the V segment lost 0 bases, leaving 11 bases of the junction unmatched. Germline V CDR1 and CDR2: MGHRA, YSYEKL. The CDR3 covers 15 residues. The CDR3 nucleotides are TGCGCCAGCAGCCAAGATTCAGGGGCAGGGGGGCGAGCTTTCTTT. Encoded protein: CASSQDSGAGGRAFF.

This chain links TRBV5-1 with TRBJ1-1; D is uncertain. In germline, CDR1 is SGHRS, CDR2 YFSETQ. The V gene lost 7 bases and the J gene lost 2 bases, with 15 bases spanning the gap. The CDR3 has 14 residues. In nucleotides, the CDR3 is TGCGCCAGCTCGCTCAGTCCCTTAAACACTGAAGCTTTCTTT. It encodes CASSLSPLNTEAFF.

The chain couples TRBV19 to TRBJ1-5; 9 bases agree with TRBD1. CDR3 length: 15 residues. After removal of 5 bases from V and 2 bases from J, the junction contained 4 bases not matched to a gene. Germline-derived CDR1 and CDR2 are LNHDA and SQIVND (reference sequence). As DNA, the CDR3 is TGTGCCAGTAGTGAGACAGGGGGTGGCAATCAGCCCCAGCATTTT. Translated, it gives CASSETGGGNQPQHF.

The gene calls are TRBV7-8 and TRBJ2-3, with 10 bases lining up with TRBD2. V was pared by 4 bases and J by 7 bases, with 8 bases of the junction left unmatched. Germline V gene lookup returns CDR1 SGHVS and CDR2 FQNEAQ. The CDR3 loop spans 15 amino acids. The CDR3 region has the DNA TGTGCCAGCAGCTCCAAGCGGGGGGGCCGAAATACGCAGTATTTT. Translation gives CASSSKRGGRNTQYF.

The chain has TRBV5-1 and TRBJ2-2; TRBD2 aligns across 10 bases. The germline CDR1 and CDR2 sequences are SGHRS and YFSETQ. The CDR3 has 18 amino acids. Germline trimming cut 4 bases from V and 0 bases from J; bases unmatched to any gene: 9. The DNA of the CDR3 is TGCGCCAGCAGCCCGGGGACTAGCGCCTACGCGAACACCGGGGAGCTGTTTTTT. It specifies CASSPGTSAYANTGELFF.

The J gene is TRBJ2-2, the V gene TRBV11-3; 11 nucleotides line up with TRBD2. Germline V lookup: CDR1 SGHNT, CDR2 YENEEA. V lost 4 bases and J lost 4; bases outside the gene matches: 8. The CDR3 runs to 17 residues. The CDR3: CASSSGLAEAPTGELFF. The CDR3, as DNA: TGTGCCAGCAGCTCGGGACTAGCGGAAGCTCCCACCGGGGAGCTGTTTTTT. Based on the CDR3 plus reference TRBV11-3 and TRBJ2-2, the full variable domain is EAGVVQSPRYKIIEKKQPVAFWCNPISGHNTLYWYLQNLGQGPELLIRYENEEAVDDSQLPKDRFSAERLKGVDSTLKIQPAELGDSAVYLCASSSGLAEAPTGELFFGEGSRLTVL.

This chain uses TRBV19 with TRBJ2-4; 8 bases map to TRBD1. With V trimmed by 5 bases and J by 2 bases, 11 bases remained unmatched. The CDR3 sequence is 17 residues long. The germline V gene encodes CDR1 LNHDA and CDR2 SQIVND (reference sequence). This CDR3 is CASSGTNGQGPKNIQYF. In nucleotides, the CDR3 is TGTGCCAGTAGTGGCACCAATGGACAGGGCCCCAAAAACATTCAGTACTTC.

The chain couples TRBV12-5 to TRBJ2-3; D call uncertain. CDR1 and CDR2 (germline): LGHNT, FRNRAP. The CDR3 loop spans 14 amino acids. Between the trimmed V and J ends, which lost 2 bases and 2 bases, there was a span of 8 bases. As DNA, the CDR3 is TGTGCTAGTGGTTTGTGGCTTAACACAGATACGCAGTATTTT. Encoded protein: CASGLWLNTDTQYF.

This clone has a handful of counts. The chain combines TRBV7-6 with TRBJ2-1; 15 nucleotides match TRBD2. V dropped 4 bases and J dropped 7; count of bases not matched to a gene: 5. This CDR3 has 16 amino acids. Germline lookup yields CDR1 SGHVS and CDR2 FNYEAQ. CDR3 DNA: TGTGCCAGCAGCTCTCGGACTAGCGGGGGGGTTAATGAGCAGTTCTTC. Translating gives CASSSRTSGGVNEQFF.

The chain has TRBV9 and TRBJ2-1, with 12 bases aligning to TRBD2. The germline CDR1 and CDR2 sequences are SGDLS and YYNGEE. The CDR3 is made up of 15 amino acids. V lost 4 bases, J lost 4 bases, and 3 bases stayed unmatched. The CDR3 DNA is TGTGCCAGCAGCCAAGGGACTAGCGGGTACAATGAGCAGTTCTTC. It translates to CASSQGTSGYNEQFF.

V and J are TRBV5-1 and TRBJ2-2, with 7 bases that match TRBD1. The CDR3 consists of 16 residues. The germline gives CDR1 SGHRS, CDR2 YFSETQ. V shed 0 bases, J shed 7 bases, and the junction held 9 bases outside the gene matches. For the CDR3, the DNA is TGCGCCAGCAGCTTGGTAGAGCAGGGGGATGTCGGGGAGCTGTTTTTT. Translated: CASSLVEQGDVGELFF.

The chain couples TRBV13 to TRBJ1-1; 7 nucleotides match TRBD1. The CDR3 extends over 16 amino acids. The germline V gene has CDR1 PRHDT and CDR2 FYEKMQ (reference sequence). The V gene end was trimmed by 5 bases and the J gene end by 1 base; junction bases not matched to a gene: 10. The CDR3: CASSPPRTGRNTEAFF. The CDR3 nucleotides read TGTGCCAGCAGCCCCCCCCGGACAGGTAGGAACACTGAAGCTTTCTTT.

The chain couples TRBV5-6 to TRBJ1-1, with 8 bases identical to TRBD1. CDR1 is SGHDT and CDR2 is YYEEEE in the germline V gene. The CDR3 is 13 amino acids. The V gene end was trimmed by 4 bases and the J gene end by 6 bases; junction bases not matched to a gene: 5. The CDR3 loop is CASSGQGGAEAFF. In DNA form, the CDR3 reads TGTGCCAGCAGCGGACAGGGTGGGGCTGAAGCTTTCTTT.

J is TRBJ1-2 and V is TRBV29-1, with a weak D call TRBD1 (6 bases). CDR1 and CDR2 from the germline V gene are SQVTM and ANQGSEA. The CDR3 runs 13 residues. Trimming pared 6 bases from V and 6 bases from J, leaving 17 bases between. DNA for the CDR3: TGCAGCGTGGGAACAGGGCGCCCTGATGGCTACACCTTC. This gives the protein CSVGTGRPDGYTF.

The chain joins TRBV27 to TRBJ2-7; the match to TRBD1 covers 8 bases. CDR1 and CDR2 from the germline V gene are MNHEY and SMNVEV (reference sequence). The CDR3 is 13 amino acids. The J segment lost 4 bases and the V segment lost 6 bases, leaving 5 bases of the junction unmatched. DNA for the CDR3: TGTGCCAGCAGACCTCGGACAGGGTACGAGCAGTACGTC. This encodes CASRPRTGYEQYV.

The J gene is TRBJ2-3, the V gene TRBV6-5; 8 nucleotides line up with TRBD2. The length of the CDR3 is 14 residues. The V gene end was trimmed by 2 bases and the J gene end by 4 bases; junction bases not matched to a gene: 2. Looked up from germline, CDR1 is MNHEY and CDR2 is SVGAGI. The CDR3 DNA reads TGTGCCAGCAGTTACCCGGGGGGGGCAGATACGCAGTATTTT. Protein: CASSYPGGADTQYF.

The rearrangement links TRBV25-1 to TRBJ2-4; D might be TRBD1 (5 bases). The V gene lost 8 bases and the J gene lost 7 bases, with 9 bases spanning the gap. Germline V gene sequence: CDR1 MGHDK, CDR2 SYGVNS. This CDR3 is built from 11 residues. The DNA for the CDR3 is TGTGCCAGCTTAAAGGGGAACATTCAGTACTTC. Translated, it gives CASLKGNIQYF.